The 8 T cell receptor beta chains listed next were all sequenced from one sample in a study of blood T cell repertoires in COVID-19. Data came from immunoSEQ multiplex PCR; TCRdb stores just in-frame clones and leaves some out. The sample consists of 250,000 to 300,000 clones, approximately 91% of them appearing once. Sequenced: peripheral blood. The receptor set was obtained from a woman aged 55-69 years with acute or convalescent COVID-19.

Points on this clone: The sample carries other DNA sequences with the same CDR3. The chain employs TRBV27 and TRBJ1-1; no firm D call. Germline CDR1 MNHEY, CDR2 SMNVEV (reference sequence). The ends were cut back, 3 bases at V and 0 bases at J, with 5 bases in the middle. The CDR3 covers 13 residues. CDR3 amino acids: CASSFSVNTEAFF. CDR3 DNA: TGTGCCAGCAGTTTCTCGGTGAACACTGAAGCTTTCTTT.

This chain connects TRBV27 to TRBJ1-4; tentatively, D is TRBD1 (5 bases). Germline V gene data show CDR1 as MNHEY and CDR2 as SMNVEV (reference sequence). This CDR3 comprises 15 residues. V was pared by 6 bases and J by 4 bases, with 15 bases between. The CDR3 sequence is CASRVTGSINEKLFF. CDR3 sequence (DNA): TGTGCCAGCAGGGTTACAGGATCTATTAATGAAAAACTGTTTTTT.

The CDR3 sequence is CASSVGGYEQFF. CDR3 nucleotides: TGTGCCAGCAGCGTAGGAGGGTATGAGCAGTTCTTC. The chain couples TRBV9 to TRBJ2-1; TRBD2 is a possible D gene (5 bases). V was clipped by 0 bases and J by 8 bases, with 6 bases between them. Germline loops: CDR1 SGDLS, CDR2 YYNGEE. The CDR3 extends over 12 amino acids.

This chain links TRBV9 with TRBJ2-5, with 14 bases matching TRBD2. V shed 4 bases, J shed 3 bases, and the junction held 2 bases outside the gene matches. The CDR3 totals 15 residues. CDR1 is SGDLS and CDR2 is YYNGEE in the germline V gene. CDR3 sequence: CASSTGLAGEETQYF. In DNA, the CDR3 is TGTGCCAGCAGCACGGGACTAGCGGGAGAAGAGACCCAGTACTTC. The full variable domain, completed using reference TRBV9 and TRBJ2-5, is DSGVTQTPKHLITATGQRVTLRCSPRSGDLSVYWYQQSLDQGLQFLIQYYNGEERAKGNILERFSAQQFPDLHSELNLSSLELGDSALYFCASSTGLAGEETQYFGPGTRLLVL.

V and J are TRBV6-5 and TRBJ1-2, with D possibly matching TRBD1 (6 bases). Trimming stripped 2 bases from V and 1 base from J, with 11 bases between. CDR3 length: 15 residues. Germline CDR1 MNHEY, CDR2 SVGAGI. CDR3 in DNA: TGTGCCAGCAGTTACGGGGGGGCTGGTAACTATGGCTACACCTTC. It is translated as CASSYGGAGNYGYTF.

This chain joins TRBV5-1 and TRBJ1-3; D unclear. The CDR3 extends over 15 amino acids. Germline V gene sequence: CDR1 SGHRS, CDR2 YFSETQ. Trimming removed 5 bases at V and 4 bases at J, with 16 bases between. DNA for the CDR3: TGCGCCAGCAGGTTGAATGTGAATAGAGGAAACACCATATATTTT. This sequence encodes CASRLNVNRGNTIYF.

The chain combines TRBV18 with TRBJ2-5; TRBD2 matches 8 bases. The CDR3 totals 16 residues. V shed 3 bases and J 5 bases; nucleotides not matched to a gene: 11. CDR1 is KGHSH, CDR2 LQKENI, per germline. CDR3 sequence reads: CASSPTPPGGLETQYF. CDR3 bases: TGTGCCAGCTCACCGACCCCACCGGGGGGGCTCGAGACCCAGTACTTC.

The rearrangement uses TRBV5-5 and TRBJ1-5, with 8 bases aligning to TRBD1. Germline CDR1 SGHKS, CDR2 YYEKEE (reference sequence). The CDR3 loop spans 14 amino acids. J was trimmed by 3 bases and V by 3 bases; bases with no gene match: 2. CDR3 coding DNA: TGTGCCAGCAGCTCACAGGGGGACAATCAGCCCCAGCATTTT. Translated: CASSSQGDNQPQHF.